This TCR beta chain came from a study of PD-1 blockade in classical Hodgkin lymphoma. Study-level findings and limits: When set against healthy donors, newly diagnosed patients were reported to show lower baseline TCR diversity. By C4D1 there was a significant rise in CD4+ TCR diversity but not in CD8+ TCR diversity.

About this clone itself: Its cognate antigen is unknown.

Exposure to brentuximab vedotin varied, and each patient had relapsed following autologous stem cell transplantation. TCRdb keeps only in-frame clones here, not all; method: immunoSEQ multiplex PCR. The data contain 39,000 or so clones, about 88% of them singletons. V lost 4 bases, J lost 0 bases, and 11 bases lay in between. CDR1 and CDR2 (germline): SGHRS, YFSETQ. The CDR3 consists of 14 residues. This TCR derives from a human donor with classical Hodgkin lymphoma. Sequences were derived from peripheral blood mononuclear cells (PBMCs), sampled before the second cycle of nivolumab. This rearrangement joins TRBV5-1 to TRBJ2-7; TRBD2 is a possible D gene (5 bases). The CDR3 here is CASSSNSASYEQYF. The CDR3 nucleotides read TGCGCCAGCAGCAGCAATAGCGCCTCCTACGAGCAGTACTTC.